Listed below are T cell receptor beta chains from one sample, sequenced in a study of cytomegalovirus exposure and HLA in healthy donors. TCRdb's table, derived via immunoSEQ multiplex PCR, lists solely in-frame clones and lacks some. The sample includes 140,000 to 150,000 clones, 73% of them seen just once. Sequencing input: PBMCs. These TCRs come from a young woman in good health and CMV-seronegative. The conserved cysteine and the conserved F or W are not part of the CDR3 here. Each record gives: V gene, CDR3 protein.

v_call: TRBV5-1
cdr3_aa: ASSLAKGGKGGEKLF

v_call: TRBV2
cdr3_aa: AGRRENIQY

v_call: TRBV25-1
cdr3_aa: ASSAIRDRYNEQF

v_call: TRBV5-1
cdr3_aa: ASSLSPGQGDEQY

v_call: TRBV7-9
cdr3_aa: SSSLVLSYEQY

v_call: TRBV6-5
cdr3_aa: ASSSQGAGEEKLF

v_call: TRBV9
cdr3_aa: ASTPRTGSTEAF

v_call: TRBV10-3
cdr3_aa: AISDANEKLF

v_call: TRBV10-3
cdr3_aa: AISEQATEAF

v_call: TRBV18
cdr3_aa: ASSQAPAATNEKLF

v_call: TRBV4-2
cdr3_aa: ASSQLQAPSGANGLT

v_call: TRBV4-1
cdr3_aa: ASSQTGGQETQY

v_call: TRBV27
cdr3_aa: ASSLSSGGTEAF

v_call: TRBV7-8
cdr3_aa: ASSSLAGGLSNTGELF

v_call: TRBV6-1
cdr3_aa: ASSERGAGGYEQY

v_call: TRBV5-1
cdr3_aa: ASSSTPDRATGELF

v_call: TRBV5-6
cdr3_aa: ASSLGTGGLPQH

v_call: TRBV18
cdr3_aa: ASSPGQNTEAF

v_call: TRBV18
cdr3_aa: ASSSGEFSYNEQF

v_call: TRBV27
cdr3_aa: ASTSFRDEQY

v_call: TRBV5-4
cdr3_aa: ASSLGQGQLYEQF

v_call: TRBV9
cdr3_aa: ASSFSGDTEAF

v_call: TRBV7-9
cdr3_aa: ASSRTGNSGNTIY

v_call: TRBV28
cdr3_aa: ASTQGANNYGYT

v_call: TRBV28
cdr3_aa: ASSLWGLAENTGELF

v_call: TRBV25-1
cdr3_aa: ASRDSNTEAF

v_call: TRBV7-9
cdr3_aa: ASRPDRDYGYT

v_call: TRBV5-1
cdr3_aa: ASSLGTNNEKLF

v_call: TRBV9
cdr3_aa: ASSPTAGGGPSETQY

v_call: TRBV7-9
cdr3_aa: ASRPQGGSSGNTIY

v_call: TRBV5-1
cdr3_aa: ASSPGESGSNQPQH

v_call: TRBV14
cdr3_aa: ASSTGANVLT

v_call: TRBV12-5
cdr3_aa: ASGFTTNNEQF

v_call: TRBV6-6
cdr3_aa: ASSYSGGGEGF

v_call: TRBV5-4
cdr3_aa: ASSLAGSNQPQH

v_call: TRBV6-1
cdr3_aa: ASSEISGSQETQY

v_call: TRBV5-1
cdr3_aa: ASSRREGAGDTQY

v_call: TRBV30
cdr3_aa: AWSATGSQPQH

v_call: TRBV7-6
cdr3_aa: ASSLITGGTEAF

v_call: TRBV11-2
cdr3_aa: ASSLSLGQGAETQY

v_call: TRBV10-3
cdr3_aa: AISERAQTGLNEKLF

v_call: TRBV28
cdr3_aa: ASSAGVTYNEQF

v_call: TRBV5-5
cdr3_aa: ASSRQGPGNTIY

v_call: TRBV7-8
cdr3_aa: ASSPGQYSNQPQH

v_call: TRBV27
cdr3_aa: ASSYRDSASRVYGYT

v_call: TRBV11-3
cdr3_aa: ASSLAYSQETQY

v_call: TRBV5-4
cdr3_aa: ASSLERGGLVNEQF

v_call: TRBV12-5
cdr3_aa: ASGLWGRGNTEAF

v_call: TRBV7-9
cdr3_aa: ASSLSTGTDTQY

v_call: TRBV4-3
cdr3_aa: ASSQDRQVVNTEAF

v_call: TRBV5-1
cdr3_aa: ASSLQGGNTEAF

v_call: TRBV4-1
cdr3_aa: ASSQGAGANEKLF

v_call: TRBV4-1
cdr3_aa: ASSQGPIAGLVREQF

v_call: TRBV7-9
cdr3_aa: ASSREWGFSYEQY

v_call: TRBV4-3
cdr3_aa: ASSPRDRATDTQY

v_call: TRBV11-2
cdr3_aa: ASSRLGGRGYNEQF

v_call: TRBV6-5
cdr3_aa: ASGQGELSGNTIY